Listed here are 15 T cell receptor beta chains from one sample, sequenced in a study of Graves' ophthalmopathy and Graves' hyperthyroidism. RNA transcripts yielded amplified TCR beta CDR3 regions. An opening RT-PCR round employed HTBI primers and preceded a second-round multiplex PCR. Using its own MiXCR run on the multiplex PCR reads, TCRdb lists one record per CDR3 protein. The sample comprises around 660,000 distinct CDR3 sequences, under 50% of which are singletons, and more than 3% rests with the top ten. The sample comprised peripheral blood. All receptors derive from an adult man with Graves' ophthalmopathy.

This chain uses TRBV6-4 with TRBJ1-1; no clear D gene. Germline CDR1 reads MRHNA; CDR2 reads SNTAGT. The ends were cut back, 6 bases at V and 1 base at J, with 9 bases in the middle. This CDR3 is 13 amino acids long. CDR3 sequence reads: CASSAQANTEAFF. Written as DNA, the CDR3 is TGTGCCAGCAGCGCCCAAGCGAACACTGAAGCTTTCTTT.

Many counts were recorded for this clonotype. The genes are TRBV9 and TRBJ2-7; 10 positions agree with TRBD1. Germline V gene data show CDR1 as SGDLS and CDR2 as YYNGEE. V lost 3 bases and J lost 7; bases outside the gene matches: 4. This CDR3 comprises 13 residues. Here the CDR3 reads CASSARTGGEQYF. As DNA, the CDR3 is TGTGCCAGCAGCGCGAGGACAGGGGGTGAGCAGTACTTC.

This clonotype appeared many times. The CDR3 loop reads CSAAYPGNTIYF. CDR3 sequence (DNA): TGCAGTGCCGCATACCCTGGAAACACCATATATTTT. This chain connects TRBV20-1 to TRBJ1-3; D remains ambiguous. This CDR3 comprises 12 residues. V was cut by 6 bases and J by 2 bases, with 8 bases left in between. Germline CDR1 reads DFQATT; CDR2 reads SNEGSKA (reference sequence).

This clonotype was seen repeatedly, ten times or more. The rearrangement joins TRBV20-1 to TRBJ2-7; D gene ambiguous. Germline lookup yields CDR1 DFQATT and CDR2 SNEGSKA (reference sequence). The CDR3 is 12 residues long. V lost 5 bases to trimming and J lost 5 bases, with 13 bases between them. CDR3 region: CSAARSTNEQYF. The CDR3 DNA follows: TGCAGTGCTGCTAGATCCACCAACGAGCAGTACTTC.

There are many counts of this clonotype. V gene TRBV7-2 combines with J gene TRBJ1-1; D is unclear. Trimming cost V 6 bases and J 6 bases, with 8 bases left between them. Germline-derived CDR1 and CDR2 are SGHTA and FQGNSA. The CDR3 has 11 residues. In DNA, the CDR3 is TGTGCCAGCAGTTCAATGGCTGAAGCTTTCTTT. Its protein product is CASSSMAEAFF.

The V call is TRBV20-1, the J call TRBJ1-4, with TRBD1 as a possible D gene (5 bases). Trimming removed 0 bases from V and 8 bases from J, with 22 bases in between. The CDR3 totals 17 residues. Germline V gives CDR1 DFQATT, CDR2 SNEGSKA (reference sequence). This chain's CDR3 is CSARDLRGPEGREKLFF. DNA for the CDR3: TGCAGTGCTAGAGATCTAAGAGGGCCCGAGGGACGGGAAAAACTGTTTTTT.

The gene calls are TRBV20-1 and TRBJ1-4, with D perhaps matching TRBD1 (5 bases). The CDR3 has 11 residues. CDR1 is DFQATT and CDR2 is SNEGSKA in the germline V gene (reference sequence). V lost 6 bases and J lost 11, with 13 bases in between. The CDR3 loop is CSARGRDKLFF. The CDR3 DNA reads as TGCAGTGCCCGAGGAAGGGACAAACTGTTTTTT.

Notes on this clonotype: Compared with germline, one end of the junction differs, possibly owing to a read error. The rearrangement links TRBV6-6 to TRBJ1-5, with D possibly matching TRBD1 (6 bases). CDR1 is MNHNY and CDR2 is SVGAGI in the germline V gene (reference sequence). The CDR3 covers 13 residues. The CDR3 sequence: CASSGTPNQPRHF. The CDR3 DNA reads TGTGCCAGCAGTGGGACACCAAATCAGCCCCGGCATTTT.

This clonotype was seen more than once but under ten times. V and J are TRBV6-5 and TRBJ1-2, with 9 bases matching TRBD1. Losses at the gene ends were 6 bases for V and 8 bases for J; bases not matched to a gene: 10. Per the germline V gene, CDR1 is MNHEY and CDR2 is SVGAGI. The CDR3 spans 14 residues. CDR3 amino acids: CASRMTGGAVGYTF. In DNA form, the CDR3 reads TGTGCCAGCAGAATGACAGGGGGAGCGGTGGGCTACACCTTC.

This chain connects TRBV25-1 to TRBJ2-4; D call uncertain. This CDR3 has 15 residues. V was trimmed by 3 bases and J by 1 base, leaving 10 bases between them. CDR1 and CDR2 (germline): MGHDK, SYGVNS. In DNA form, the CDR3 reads TGTGCCAGCAGTGAGGGGTCATTCGCCAAAAACATTCAGTACTTC. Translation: CASSEGSFAKNIQYF.

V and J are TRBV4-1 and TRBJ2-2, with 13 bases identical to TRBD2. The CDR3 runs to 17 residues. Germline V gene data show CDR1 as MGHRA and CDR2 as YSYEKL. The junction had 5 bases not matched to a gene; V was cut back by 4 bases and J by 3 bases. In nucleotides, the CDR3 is TGCGCCAGCAGCCTTCCGACTAGCGGGGGGTACACCGGGGAGCTGTTTTTT. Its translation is CASSLPTSGGYTGELFF.

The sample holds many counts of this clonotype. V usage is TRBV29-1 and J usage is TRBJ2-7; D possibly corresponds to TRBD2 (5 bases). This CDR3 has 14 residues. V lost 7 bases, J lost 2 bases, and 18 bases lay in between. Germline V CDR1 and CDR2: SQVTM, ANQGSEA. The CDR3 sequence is CSAGPSGPPYEQYF. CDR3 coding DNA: TGCAGCGCCGGCCCCAGCGGCCCTCCCTACGAGCAGTACTTC.

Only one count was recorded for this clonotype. The CDR3 DNA reads as TGTGCCATCAGTGAATCCCGCCTTCGGGGTCAGCCCCAGCATTTT. It specifies CAISESRLRGQPQHF. The chain has TRBV10-3 and TRBJ1-5; D unclear. CDR1 and CDR2 (germline): ENHRY, SYGVKD. V shed 3 bases and J shed 6 bases, with 15 bases lying between them. The CDR3 extends over 15 amino acids.

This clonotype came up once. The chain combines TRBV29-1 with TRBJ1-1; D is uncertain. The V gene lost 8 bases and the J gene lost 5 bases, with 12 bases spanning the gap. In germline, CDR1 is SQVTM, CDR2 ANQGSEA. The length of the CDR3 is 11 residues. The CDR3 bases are TGCAGCTTCCGAAAGGAGACTGAAGCTTTCTTT. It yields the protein CSFRKETEAFF.

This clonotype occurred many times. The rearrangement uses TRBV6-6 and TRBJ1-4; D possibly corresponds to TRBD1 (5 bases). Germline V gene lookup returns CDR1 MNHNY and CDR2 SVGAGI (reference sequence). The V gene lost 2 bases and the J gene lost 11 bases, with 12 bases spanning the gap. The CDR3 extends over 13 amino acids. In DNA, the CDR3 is TGTGCCAGCAGTTACAGGGGTGAGGGGAAACTGTTTTTT. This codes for CASSYRGEGKLFF.